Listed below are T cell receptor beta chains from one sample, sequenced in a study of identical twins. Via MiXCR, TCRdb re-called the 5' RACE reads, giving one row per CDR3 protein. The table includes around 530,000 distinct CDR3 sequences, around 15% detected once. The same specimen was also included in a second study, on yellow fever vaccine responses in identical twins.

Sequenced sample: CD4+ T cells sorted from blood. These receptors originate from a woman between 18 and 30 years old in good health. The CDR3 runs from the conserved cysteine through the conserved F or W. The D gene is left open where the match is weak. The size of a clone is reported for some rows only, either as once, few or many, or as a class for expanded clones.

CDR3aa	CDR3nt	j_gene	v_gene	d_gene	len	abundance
CSARGGFYNEQFF	TGCAGTGCTAGAGGCGGATTCTACAATGAGCAGTTCTTC	TRBJ2-1	TRBV20-1	-	13	many
CASSSWGNTEAFF	TGTGCCAGCAGTTCCTGGGGGAACACTGAAGCTTTCTTT	TRBJ1-1	TRBV12-3/TRBV12-4	-	13	few
CASSLFFRDRDAETQYF	TGTGCCAGCAGTTTATTCTTCCGAGACAGGGACGCCGAGACCCAGTACTTC	TRBJ2-5	TRBV12-3/TRBV12-4	TRBD1	17	many
CSARRDSTDGELFF	TGCAGTGCTAGGAGGGACAGTACTGATGGGGAGCTGTTTTTT	TRBJ2-2	TRBV20-1	TRBD1	14	once
CASSLASSVHYEQYF	TGTGCCAGCAGCTTAGCGTCTAGCGTACACTACGAGCAGTACTTC	TRBJ2-7	TRBV7-2	-	15	few
CASSLRDLTQYF	TGTGCCAGCAGTTTAAGGGATCTGACCCAGTACTTC	TRBJ2-5	TRBV12-3/TRBV12-4	-	12	many
CSAGGGANYGYTF	TGCAGTGCAGGAGGTGGAGCTAACTATGGCTACACCTTC	TRBJ1-2	TRBV20-1	-	13	few
CASSLLAGEGDTQYF	TGCGCCAGCAGCTTACTAGCGGGAGAGGGTGATACGCAGTATTTT	TRBJ2-3	TRBV5-1	TRBD2	15	-
CASPSGRGLSEAFF	TGTGCCAGCCCCTCGGGGAGGGGGCTATCCGAAGCTTTCTTT	TRBJ1-1	TRBV12-3/TRBV12-4	TRBD1	14	-
CASSDVSGGTGELFF	TGTGCCAGCAGTGATGTCAGCGGGGGGACCGGGGAGCTGTTTTTT	TRBJ2-2	TRBV2	TRBD2	15	-
CASSYRDIKNIQYF	TGTGCCAGCAGCTACCGGGACATAAAAAACATTCAGTACTTC	TRBJ2-4	TRBV11-2	-	14	-
CASSLSSGGTRGELFF	TGTGCCAGCAGTTTATCCAGCGGGGGCACCCGCGGGGAGCTGTTTTTT	TRBJ2-2	TRBV28	TRBD2	16	few
CASSGGLGKIQYF	TGTGCCAGCAGCGGGGGGTTGGGGAAGATTCAGTACTTC	TRBJ2-4	TRBV7-9	-	13	-
CAISESGIGYSEQYF	TGTGCCATCAGTGAGTCGGGGATAGGGTATAGCGAGCAGTACTTC	TRBJ2-7	TRBV10-3	-	15	-
CASTTGETQYF	TGTGCCAGCACGACAGGAGAGACCCAGTACTTC	TRBJ2-5	TRBV7-9	-	11	-
CASSPGLAGRNEQYF	TGTGCCAGCAGCCCGGGACTAGCGGGAAGAAACGAGCAGTACTTC	TRBJ2-7	TRBV12-3/TRBV12-4	TRBD2	15	few
CARTGNTEAFF	TGCGCCAGAACAGGGAACACTGAAGCTTTCTTT	TRBJ1-1	TRBV4-1	-	11	few
CSARPDRGNQPQHF	TGCAGTGCTAGACCCGACAGGGGGAATCAGCCCCAGCATTTT	TRBJ1-5	TRBV20-1	TRBD1	14	many
CSVEDGTGELFF	TGCAGCGTTGAAGACGGTACCGGGGAGCTGTTTTTT	TRBJ2-2	TRBV29-1	-	12	-
CASSASSGGNTGELFF	TGCGCCAGCAGCGCTTCTAGCGGGGGGAACACCGGGGAGCTGTTTTTT	TRBJ2-2	TRBV5-1	TRBD2	16	-
CATSQGQVKFF	TGTGCCACCTCCCAAGGGCAGGTTAAGTTCTTC	TRBJ2-1	TRBV28	-	11	few
CATRGYEQFF	TGTGCCACCAGGGGGTATGAGCAGTTCTTC	TRBJ2-1	TRBV10-3	TRBD1	10	few
CASSTDLGYGYTF	TGCGCCAGCAGCACGGACCTGGGCTATGGCTACACCTTC	TRBJ1-2	TRBV5-1	-	13	-
CASSGRARTEAFF	TGTGCCAGCAGCGGGAGGGCGAGGACTGAAGCTTTCTTT	TRBJ1-1	TRBV7-9	-	13	few
CASSSAGLASTDTQYF	TGTGCCAGCAGCTCGGCGGGACTAGCATCCACAGATACGCAGTATTTT	TRBJ2-3	TRBV7-9	TRBD2	16	few
CATSDRTDQPQHF	TGTGCCACCAGTGACAGGACAGATCAGCCCCAGCATTTT	TRBJ1-5	TRBV24-1	-	13	-
CAISEVDSDTQYF	TGTGCCATCAGTGAGGTAGACTCCGATACGCAGTATTTT	TRBJ2-3	TRBV10-3	-	13	few
CASSLRIRDRGTNEQFF	TGTGCCAGCAGCCTTAGAATCCGGGACAGGGGCACCAATGAGCAGTTCTTC	TRBJ2-1	TRBV3-1	TRBD1	17	-
CASSYSAVTDTQYF	TGTGCCAGCAGTTACTCGGCGGTTACAGATACGCAGTATTTT	TRBJ2-3	TRBV6-5	-	14	few
CASSLDYSTQYF	TGTGCCAGCAGCTTAGATTACTCAACGCAGTATTTT	TRBJ2-3	TRBV7-2	-	12	-
CASSPGQGKYEQYF	TGTGCCAGCAGCCCCGGGCAGGGGAAGTACGAGCAGTACTTC	TRBJ2-7	TRBV9	-	14	few
CASSPGTSGRGSGELFF	TGTGCCAGCAGTCCCGGGACTAGCGGGAGAGGTTCCGGGGAGCTGTTTTTT	TRBJ2-2	TRBV12-3/TRBV12-4	TRBD2	17	few
CASAKSGASGSNEQYF	TGTGCCAGCGCGAAATCGGGGGCTAGCGGGAGCAACGAGCAGTACTTC	TRBJ2-7	TRBV19	TRBD2	16	-
CSATRGQGATNEQFF	TGCAGTGCTACCCGGGGACAGGGGGCGACCAATGAGCAGTTCTTC	TRBJ2-1	TRBV20-1	TRBD1	15	many
CASRQGAWNTEAFF	TGTGCCAGCAGACAGGGGGCTTGGAACACTGAAGCTTTCTTT	TRBJ1-1	TRBV27	TRBD1	14	-
CASSDSGVRLNTEAFF	TGTGCCAGCAGCGATAGCGGGGTTCGTCTGAACACTGAAGCTTTCTTT	TRBJ1-1	TRBV7-6	-	16	few
CASSFSSGRAIGEQFF	TGCGCCAGCAGCTTCTCTAGCGGGAGGGCAATCGGTGAGCAGTTCTTC	TRBJ2-1	TRBV5-1	TRBD2	16	-
CASSERAGGADTQYF	TGTGCCAGCAGTGAAAGGGCGGGAGGGGCAGATACGCAGTATTTT	TRBJ2-3	TRBV6-1	TRBD2	15	-
CAISLPGGDTGELFF	TGTGCCATCAGCCTACCAGGGGGCGACACCGGGGAGCTGTTTTTT	TRBJ2-2	TRBV10-3	TRBD1	15	few
CASTLPTGGGTGELFF	TGCGCCAGCACCCTACCCACAGGTGGCGGAACCGGGGAGCTGTTTTTT	TRBJ2-2	TRBV4-1	-	16	-
CATSDSGTVPYGYTF	TGTGCCACCAGTGATTCCGGGACGGTGCCCTATGGCTACACCTTC	TRBJ1-2	TRBV24-1	-	15	-
CASSPNTYNEQFF	TGTGCCAGCAGCCCCAACACTTACAATGAGCAGTTCTTC	TRBJ2-1	TRBV7-7	-	13	few
CSADSPGLGGNEQFF	TGCAGTGCGGATTCTCCGGGACTAGGGGGAAATGAGCAGTTCTTC	TRBJ2-1	TRBV20-1	TRBD2	15	-
CASSPTGLASYNEQFF	TGTGCCAGCAGCCCCACCGGGTTAGCCTCCTACAATGAGCAGTTCTTC	TRBJ2-1	TRBV11-2	-	16	few
CASSISGSVTGELFF	TGTGCCAGCAGCATAAGCGGGAGCGTCACCGGGGAGCTGTTTTTT	TRBJ2-2	TRBV9	TRBD2	15	few
CSVDQGQSYEQYF	TGCAGCGTTGACCAGGGACAATCCTACGAGCAGTACTTC	TRBJ2-7	TRBV29-1	-	13	-
CASSLSGAHEQYF	TGTGCCAGCAGTTTATCAGGGGCCCACGAGCAGTACTTC	TRBJ2-7	TRBV27	-	13	-
CASSVGVASSYNEQFF	TGTGCCAGCAGCGTAGGGGTAGCTAGCTCCTACAATGAGCAGTTCTTC	TRBJ2-1	TRBV9	-	16	-